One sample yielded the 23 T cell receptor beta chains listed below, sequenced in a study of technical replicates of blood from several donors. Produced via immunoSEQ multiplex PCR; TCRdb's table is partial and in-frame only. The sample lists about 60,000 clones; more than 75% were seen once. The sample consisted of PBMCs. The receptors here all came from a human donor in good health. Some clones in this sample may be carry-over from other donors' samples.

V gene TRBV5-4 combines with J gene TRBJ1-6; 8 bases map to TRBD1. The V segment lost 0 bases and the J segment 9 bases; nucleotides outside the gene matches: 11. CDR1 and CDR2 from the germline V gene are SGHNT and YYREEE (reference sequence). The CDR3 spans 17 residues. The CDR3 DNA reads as TGTGCCAGCAGCTTGGGGGGCTCGACAGGGGTCAGTTCACCCCTCCACTTT. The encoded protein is CASSLGGSTGVSSPLHF.

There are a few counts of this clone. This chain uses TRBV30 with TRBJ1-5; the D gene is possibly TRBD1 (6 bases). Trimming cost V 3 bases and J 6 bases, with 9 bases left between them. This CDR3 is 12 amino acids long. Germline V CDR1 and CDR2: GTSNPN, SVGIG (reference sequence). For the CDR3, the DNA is TGTGCCTGGAGACAGGGCGGTCAGCCCCAGCATTTT. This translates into CAWRQGGQPQHF.

CDR3 amino acids: CASSVEAWKTQYF. CDR3 nucleotide sequence: TGTGCCAGCAGTGTAGAGGCTTGGAAGACCCAGTACTTC. The chain joins TRBV25-1 to TRBJ2-5; D gene uncertain. The germline CDR1 and CDR2 sequences are MGHDK and SYGVNS. V was clipped by 4 bases and J by 6 bases, with 12 bases between them. The CDR3 contains 13 residues.

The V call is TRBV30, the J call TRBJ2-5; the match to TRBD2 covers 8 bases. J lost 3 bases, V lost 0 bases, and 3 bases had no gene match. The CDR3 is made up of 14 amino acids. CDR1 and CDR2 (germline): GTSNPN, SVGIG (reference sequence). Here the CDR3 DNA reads TGTGCCTGGAGTGTACTTAGCGGGAAAGAGACCCAGTACTTC. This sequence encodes CAWSVLSGKETQYF.

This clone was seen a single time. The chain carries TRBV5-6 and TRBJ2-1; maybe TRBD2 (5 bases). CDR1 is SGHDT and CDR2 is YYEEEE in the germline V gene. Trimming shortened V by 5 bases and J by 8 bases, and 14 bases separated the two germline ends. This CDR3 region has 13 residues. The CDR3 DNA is TGTGCCAGCAGTCACGGTATGCGGGATGAGCAGTTCTTC. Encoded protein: CASSHGMRDEQFF.

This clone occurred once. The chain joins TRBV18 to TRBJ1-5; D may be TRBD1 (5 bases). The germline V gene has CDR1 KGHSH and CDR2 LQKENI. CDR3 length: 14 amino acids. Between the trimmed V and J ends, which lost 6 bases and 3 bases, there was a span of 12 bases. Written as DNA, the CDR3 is TGTGCCAGCTCCCCCTCAGGGCTCAATCAGCCCCAGCATTTT. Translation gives CASSPSGLNQPQHF. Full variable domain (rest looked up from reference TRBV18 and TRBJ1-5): NAGVMQNPRHLVRRRGQEARLRCSPMKGHSHVYWYRQLPEEGLKFMVYLQKENIIDESGMPKERFSAEFPKEGPSILRIQQVVRGDSAAYFCASSPSGLNQPQHFGDGTRLSIL.

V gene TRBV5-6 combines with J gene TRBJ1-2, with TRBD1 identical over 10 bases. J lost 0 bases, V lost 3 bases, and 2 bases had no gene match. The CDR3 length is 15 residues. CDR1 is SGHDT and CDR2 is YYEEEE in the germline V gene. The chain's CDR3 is CASSSGTGANYGYTF. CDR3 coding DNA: TGTGCCAGCAGCTCCGGGACAGGGGCTAACTATGGCTACACCTTC.

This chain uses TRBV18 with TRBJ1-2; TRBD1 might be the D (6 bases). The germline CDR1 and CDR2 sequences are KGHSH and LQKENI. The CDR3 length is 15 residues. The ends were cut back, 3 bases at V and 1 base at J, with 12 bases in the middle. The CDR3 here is CASSPRQELNYGYTF. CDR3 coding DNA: TGTGCCAGCTCACCGCGACAGGAGCTTAACTATGGCTACACCTTC. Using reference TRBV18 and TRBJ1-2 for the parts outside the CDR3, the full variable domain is NAGVMQNPRHLVRRRGQEARLRCSPMKGHSHVYWYRQLPEEGLKFMVYLQKENIIDESGMPKERFSAEFPKEGPSILRIQQVVRGDSAAYFCASSPRQELNYGYTFGSGTRLTVV.

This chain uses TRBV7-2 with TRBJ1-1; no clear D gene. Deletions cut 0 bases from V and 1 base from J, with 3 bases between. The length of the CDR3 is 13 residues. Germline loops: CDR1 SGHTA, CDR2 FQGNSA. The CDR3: CASSLARNTEAFF. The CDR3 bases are TGTGCCAGCAGCTTAGCCAGGAACACTGAAGCTTTCTTT.

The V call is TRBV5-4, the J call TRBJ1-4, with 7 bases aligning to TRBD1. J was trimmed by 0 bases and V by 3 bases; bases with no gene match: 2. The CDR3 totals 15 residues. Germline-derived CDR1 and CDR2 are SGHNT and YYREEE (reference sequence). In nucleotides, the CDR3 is TGTGCCAGCAGCTGGCAGGGGGCAACTAATGAAAAACTGTTTTTT. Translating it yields CASSWQGATNEKLFF.

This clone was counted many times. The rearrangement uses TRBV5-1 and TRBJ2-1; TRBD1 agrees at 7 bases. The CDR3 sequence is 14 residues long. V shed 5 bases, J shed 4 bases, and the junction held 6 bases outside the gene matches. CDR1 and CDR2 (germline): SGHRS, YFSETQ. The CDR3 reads CASSAAGGYNEQFF. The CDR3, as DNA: TGCGCCAGCAGTGCTGCAGGGGGTTACAATGAGCAGTTCTTC.

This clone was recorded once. This chain's CDR3 is CAWSVLNEQFF. CDR3 sequence (DNA): TGTGCCTGGAGTGTACTTAATGAGCAGTTCTTC. This rearrangement joins TRBV30 to TRBJ2-1; D remains ambiguous. Per the germline V gene, CDR1 is GTSNPN and CDR2 is SVGIG (reference sequence). This CDR3 region has 11 residues. V gave up 0 bases and J gave up 7 bases, with 4 bases separating them. Full variable domain (missing parts from reference TRBV30 and TRBJ2-1): SQTIHQWPATLVQPVGSPLSLECTVEGTSNPNLYWYRQAAGRGLQLLFYSVGIGQISSEVPQNLSASRPQDRQFILSSKKLLLSDSGFYLCAWSVLNEQFFGPGTRLTVL.

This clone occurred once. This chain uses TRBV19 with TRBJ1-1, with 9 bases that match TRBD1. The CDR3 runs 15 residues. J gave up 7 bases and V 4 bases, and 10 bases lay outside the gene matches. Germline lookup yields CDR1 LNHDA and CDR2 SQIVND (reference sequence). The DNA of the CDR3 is TGTGCCAGTAGTACTGGGACAGGGTACTTGGGTGAAGCTTTCTTT. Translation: CASSTGTGYLGEAFF.

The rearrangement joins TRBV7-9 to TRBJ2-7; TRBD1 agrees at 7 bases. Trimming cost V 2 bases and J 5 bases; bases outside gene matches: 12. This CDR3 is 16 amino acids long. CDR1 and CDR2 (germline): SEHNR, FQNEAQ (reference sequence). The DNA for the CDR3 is TGTGCCAGCAGCTTATCGACAGGGAGCTTAGCCCACGAGCAGTACTTC. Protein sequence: CASSLSTGSLAHEQYF.

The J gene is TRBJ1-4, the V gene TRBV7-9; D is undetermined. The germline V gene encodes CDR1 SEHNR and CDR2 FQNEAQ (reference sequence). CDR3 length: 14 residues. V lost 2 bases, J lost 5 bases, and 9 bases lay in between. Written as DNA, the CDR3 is TGTGCCAGCAGCTTAACATCGATAAATGAAAAACTGTTTTTT. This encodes CASSLTSINEKLFF.

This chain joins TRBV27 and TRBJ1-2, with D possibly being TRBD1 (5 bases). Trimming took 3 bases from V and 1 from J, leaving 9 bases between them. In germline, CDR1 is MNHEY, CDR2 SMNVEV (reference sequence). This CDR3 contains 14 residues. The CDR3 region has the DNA TGTGCCAGCAGTTTTCGGGGGGTTAACTATGGCTACACCTTC. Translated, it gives CASSFRGVNYGYTF.

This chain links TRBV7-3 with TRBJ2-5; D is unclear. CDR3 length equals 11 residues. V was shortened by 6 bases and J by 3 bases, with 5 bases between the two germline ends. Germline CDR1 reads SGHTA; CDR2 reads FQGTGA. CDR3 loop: CASSTKETQYF. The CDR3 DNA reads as TGTGCCAGCAGTACAAAAGAGACCCAGTACTTC.

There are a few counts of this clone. The chain's CDR3 is CASSLGWGVNQPQHF. CDR3 nucleotide sequence: TGTGCCAGCAGTTTGGGGTGGGGGGTCAATCAGCCCCAGCATTTT. The chain employs TRBV27 and TRBJ1-5; weak D call: TRBD1 (5 bases). This CDR3 is built from 15 residues. Germline V gene lookup returns CDR1 MNHEY and CDR2 SMNVEV (reference sequence). The V and J ends lost 3 bases and 3 bases respectively, with 12 bases between them.

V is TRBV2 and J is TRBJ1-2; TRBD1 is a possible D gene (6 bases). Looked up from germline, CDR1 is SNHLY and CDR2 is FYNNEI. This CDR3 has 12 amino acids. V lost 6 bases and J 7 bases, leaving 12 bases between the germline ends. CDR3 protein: CASSSTGLGYTF. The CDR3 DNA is TGTGCCAGCAGCTCGACAGGTCTTGGCTACACCTTC.

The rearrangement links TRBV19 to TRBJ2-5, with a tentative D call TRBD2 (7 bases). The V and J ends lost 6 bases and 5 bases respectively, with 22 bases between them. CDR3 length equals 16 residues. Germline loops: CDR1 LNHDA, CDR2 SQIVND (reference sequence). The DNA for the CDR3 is TGTGCCAGTAGCCGCGCCTGGGGGGGGGCCCTCGAGACCCAGTACTTC. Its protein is CASSRAWGGALETQYF.

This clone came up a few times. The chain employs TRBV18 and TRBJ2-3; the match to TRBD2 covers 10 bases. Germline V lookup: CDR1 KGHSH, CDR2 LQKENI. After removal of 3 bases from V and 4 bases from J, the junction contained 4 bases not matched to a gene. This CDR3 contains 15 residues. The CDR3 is CASSPALAGADTQYF. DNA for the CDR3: TGTGCCAGCTCACCTGCCCTAGCGGGGGCAGATACGCAGTATTTT.

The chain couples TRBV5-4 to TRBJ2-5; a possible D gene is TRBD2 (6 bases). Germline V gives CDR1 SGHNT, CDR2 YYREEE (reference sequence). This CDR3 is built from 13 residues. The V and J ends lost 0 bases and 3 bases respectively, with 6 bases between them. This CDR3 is CASSLGLEETQYF. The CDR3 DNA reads TGTGCCAGCAGCTTGGGACTAGAAGAGACCCAGTACTTC.

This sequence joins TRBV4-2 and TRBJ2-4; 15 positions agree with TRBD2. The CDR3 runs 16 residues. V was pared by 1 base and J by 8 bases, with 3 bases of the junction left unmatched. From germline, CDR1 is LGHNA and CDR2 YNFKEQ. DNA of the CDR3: TGTGCCAGCAGCCAAGGGACTAGCGGGGGGGCAGACATTCAGTACTTC. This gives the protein CASSQGTSGGADIQYF.